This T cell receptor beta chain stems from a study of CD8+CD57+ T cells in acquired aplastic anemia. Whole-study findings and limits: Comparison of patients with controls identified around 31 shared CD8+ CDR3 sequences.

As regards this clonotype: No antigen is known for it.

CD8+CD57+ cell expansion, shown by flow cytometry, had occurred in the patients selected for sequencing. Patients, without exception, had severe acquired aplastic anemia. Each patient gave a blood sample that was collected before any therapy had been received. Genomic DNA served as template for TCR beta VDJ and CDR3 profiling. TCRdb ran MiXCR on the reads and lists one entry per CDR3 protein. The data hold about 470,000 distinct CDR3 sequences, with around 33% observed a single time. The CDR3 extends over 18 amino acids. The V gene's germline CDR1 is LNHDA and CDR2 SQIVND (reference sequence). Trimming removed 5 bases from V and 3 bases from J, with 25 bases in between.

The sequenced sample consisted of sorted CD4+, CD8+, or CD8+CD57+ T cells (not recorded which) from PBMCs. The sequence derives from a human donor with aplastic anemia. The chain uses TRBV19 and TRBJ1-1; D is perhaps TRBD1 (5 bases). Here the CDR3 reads CASSLPAWGRRADTEAFF. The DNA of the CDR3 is TGTGCCAGTAGTTTGCCCGCATGGGGCAGGAGGGCGGACACTGAAGCTTTCTTT.